The present TCR beta chain was sequenced within a study of cytomegalovirus exposure and HLA in healthy donors (dated by TCRdb to the late 2010s). Background on the whole study: An earlier analysis of some 500 of the donors reported 276 Gb of sequence data and roughly 110 million unique TCR beta sequences from some 180 million T cells. An early release covering around 630 HLA-typed donors comprised about 300 gigabases of sequencing data and roughly 86 million unique TCR sequences. The genetic ancestry cluster associated with self-reported Caucasian donors included over 65% of the 300 to 450 genotyped donors. The study was designed to test whether signatures of past pathogen exposure could be identified by cataloging public T cell receptors. The T cell repertoires of 550 to 850 subjects were profiled by immunosequencing and related to cytomegalovirus serostatus. A separate validation cohort of roughly 120 different subjects was used in addition to the roughly 620-subject first cohort. To predict cytomegalovirus infection status, the study combined high-throughput TCR immunosequencing, statistical association of individual TCRs with disease status, and machine learning. A later analysis re-examined previously published TCR beta repertoires from more than 650 donors and added high-resolution HLA genotyping to investigate patterns of TCR occurrence. In the later analysis, no new phenotypic data were used to find candidate immune exposures; instead, reliance was placed on TCR beta sequences and their occurrence across donors. An earlier analysis of approximately 500 of the donors applied high-throughput TCR beta sequencing to assess whether each TCR beta V gene segment acted as functional or pseudogenic. Donor age, sex, ethnicity and CMV serostatus were collected together with the repertoire data. Genome-wide SNP genotypes for about three fifths of the 666 donors were used in a later genetic analysis, which treated that subset as a discovery cohort. Every repertoire in the discovery cohort had been generated on one and the same sequencing platform. HLA typing included class I and class II loci at four-digit resolution. The number of donors typed differed by locus, with roughly 629-640 for A, B, C, DRB1 and DQB1, 522 for DQA1, about 610 for DPA1, and approximately 470 for DPB1. Four to six DR-DQ haplotypes were handled as single units for association and clustering, since linkage in the cohort was strong. Among 350 to 400 genotyped donors of the cohort, an average of approximately 240,000 unique TCR beta nucleotide sequences were sequenced per donor, roughly 20% of them non-productive. Study-level results and caveats: The study listed 164 TCR beta chains as associated with cytomegalovirus. According to a later genetic analysis, donors in an Asian-associated ancestry cluster had fewer N-insertions in productive TCRs than the approximately 700-donor mean. The earlier analysis of fewer than 750 of the donors excluded approximately 17 rarely observed V segments, including chromosome 9 orphons, because counts were too low. The classifier was reported to diagnose cytomegalovirus status with high specificity and sensitivity in both the original and validation cohorts. A later analysis associated about 17,000 TCR beta sequences with specific HLA alleles at a false discovery rate of 0.05. Some IMGT-functional V segments, including TRBV6-2 and TRBV6-3, could not be distinguished by the 87-base-pair reads and were therefore excluded. Only TCR beta chains were sequenced in this cohort, and the absence of alpha or paired-chain data limited detectable features. While some public TCRs were present in many individuals, most TCR sequences turned up only very rarely across donors. It was suggested by the authors that the approach could potentially be generalized to other disease states and immunological phenotypes. In a later analysis, the rate of TCR association differed among HLA loci, with DRB1 alleles having the most associated TCRs and HLA-C alleles having the fewest. An association between a missense DCLRE1C variant and V-gene and J-gene trimming of TCR beta chains was found in a later genetic analysis and replicated in an independent cohort. When HLA alleles, especially DR and DQ, strongly co-occurred, attributing TCR associations to individual alleles was difficult. A further reported finding was that TCR beta sequences accurately predicted the HLA-A and HLA-B alleles for most subjects in the first cohort. A later analysis found that most CMV-associated TCR beta chains appeared HLA-restricted, with HLA associations seemingly driven largely by CMV exposure. A cluster of highly shared sequence variants was judged likely to be a technical artifact of the sequencing pipeline. Several of the top co-occurrence clusters appeared to be linked to parvovirus B19, influenza, CMV and Epstein-Barr virus, according to a later analysis. In vitro tests confirmed that a few of the cytomegalovirus-associated TCR beta chains recognize cytomegalovirus antigens. For the cohort, immune exposure information was limited to CMV serostatus. HLA typing was unavailable for some donors at each locus, so association tests used only the typed subset. An earlier analysis of approximately 570 of the donors showed that most TCR beta V segments appeared in productive rearrangements either about 87% or about 30% of the time, which broadly matched IMGT annotations. A later analysis found that HLA-associated TCR beta chains were more clonally expanded and had lower generation probabilities than equally common non-associated chains. Correlated functional status among segregating V segments might reflect linkage disequilibrium, but an unknown experimental factor could not be ruled out. Sequencing depth was assumed to be roughly uniform across donors in the presence/absence analyses, though that assumption may not hold.

According to the germline V gene (reference sequence), CDR1 reads SEHNR and CDR2 reads FQNEAQ. Trimming at the junction amounts to 5 bases on V and 2 bases on J, and the germline ends lie 9 bases apart. The CDR3 has 13 amino acids, counting the end cysteine and phenylalanine. Left in the record is the CDR3 DNA by itself, 39 bases read in frame from the first base. Receptor amplification or capture employed the immunoSEQ multiplex PCR assay. A mixture of 60 forward primers for TCR Vbeta segments and 13 reverse primers for TCR Jbeta segments was used in the multiplex PCR. The CDR3 region of rearranged TCR beta genes was amplified from genomic DNA by a multiplex PCR assay. The Illumina HiSeq System was used to sequence the amplified TCR beta libraries as 87-base-pair reads. As for how the authors treated the data: A later analysis counted some 74 million unique TCR beta chains across the approximately 700 repertoires, and approximately 11 million of these chains were shared by at least two donors. Raw reads were error-corrected and collapsed into unique sequences with a nearest-neighbor algorithm that merged closely related sequences to remove PCR and sequencing errors. Alignment of CDR3 sequences to IMGT reference sequences was used to assign V, D and J gene segments. For a sequence to be retained, a match of at least six nucleotides to both a V gene segment and a J gene segment was required. Rearrangements were called productive when the CDR3 lacked stop codons and stayed in frame with V and J; all others were non-productive. Following IMGT convention, CDR3 was defined as the stretch from the second conserved V-encoded cysteine up to the conserved J-encoded phenylalanine. Sequences without an unambiguous match to a single V gene segment were excluded from the earlier analysis of several hundred of the donors. An earlier analysis of a few hundred of the donors classified V segments as functional when productive rearrangements were above 56.7% and as segregating when the standard deviation between donors was above 5%. To diagnose cytomegalovirus status from the catalog of TCR beta chain sequences, a statistical classification framework was built. In a later analysis, V and J genes were assigned by comparing TCR nucleotide sequences against IMGT/GENE-DB human TR gene sequences. The TCRdist pipeline was used in a later analysis to assign CDR3 sequences and most-parsimonious VDJ recombination scenarios. A later analysis defined each TCR beta chain by its CDR3 amino acid sequence plus V-gene family, and excluded reads lacking a unique V-gene family. As a way to deal with suspected cross-contamination and a sequencing artifact, a later analysis dropped nearly 600 nucleotide sequences that were highly shared and had low generation probability. In a later analysis, a clonal expansion index was calculated for each public chain from normalized within-repertoire ranks of inferred template counts. A later analysis computed generation probabilities with a VDJ recombination model fitted to out-of-frame rearrangements, and checked the results against IGoR. Hypergeometric tests were used in a later analysis to score TCR-TCR, TCR-HLA and TCR-CMV co-occurrence, with a repertoire-size bias correction applied to the TCR pairs. A later analysis estimated false discovery rates by permuting HLA or CMV assignments 20 times. In a later analysis, co-occurring TCRs were grouped with DBSCAN, and TCRdist sequence similarity was added when clustering was performed within HLA-allele-positive subsets. For co-occurrence clustering, repertoires with fewer than 30,000 or more than 120,000 public chains were excluded, along with roughly five repertoires with anomalous nucleotide sharing. TCRdb provides this immuneACCESS table in a form limited to in-frame rearrangements. Some clones are lacking; in checked studies, under half of them reflect an unresolved V gene, and why the rest are absent is not known. Clonal size and the V and J genes are those of that table, whereas D and trimming came from the DNA. The sample table contains a few hundred thousand clones; only one count was recorded for over 90% of them. The ten largest clonotypes hold about 1.8% of the sample.

About this clone itself: Its antigen target is currently unknown. The input lacks base qualities; no much larger clone sits a single base away.

The cohort comprised hundreds of healthy bone marrow donors. At the time of sampling, all cohort members were nominally healthy, though unrecorded immune exposures were likely present. The donor was CMV seronegative and belonged to the group of more than 300 seronegative cohort members. A peripheral blood sample was provided by each donor, and peripheral blood mononuclear cells were used for TCR beta sequencing. The Qiagen DNeasy Blood Extraction Kit was used to extract genomic DNA from the blood cell samples. The clonotype was recovered from a girl aged 2 to 10 in good health and CMV-seronegative. The sample comprised PBMCs. The V and J genes are TRBV7-9 and TRBJ2-5; the D gene is perhaps TRBD2, from 5 matching bases. This receptor carries the CDR3 CASSKRGQETQYF. The DNA is TGTGCCAGCAGCAAACGGGGACAAGAGACCCAGTACTTC.